This TCR beta chain derives from a study of OX40 agonist ivuxolimab in advanced cancers. Study-wide findings and caveats: The work left the antigen specificity of expanded peripheral T cells undetermined. Among the nonresponders, some also had low normalized T-cell clonal expansion. Averaged across samples, CD8+ T cells carried more expanded clones than CD4+ did.

The study sampled blood at baseline, cycle 4 day 1, and cycle 7 day 1. Profiling relied on immunoSEQ multiplex PCR, and the TCRdb table lists in-frame clones only, not all of them. Of around 74,000 clones listed, 85% are singletons. Germline V gene data show CDR1 as SGDLS and CDR2 as YYNGEE. The CDR3 extends over 18 amino acids. V trimming: 0 bases; J trimming: 4 bases; junction bases outside the gene matches: 9. With regard to this clone: Its cognate antigen is unknown.

The receptor was derived from an adult with an advanced solid tumor such as melanoma, head and neck, liver or kidney cancer. The sequencing used CD4+ or CD8+ T cells sorted from blood, collected in a trial of the OX40 agonist ivuxolimab. V usage is TRBV9 and J usage is TRBJ2-1, with 11 nucleotides matching TRBD2. CDR3 DNA sequence: TGTGCCAGCAGCGTAGCTGGAGTAGCGGGGGGGCCGTACAATGAGCAGTTCTTC. Translation gives CASSVAGVAGGPYNEQFF.